This TCR beta chain was captured by sequencing in a study of Graves' ophthalmopathy and Graves' hyperthyroidism. The TCR beta CDR3 regions underwent amplification from RNA transcripts. HTBI primers primed a first-round RT-PCR, and a second-round multiplex PCR followed. MiXCR was run by TCRdb on the multiplex PCR reads, yielding one entry per CDR3 protein. The repertoire holds hundreds of thousands of distinct CDR3 sequences, with about a fifth as singletons. In germline, CDR1 is KGHSH, CDR2 LQKENI. This CDR3 is 17 amino acids long. With V trimmed by 3 bases and J by 3 bases, 10 bases remained unmatched.

This receptor was identified in a young woman with stable Graves' hyperthyroidism. Some clones in this sample may be carry-over from other donors' samples. The chain combines TRBV18 with TRBJ2-7; 11 nucleotides agree with TRBD2. The sequencing input was peripheral blood. CDR3 DNA: TGTGCCAGCTCACCTTTGGCCGGGACTAGCGGACTCTACGAGCAGTACTTC. It specifies CASSPLAGTSGLYEQYF.